Listed below are T cell receptor beta chains from one sample, sequenced in a study of shared clonotypes between healthy human individuals. Sequencing was performed with immunoSEQ multiplex PCR; in TCRdb, only in-frame clones are kept and a portion is missing. The sample has around 2.1 million clones, roughly 91% seen once. The sample consisted of naive CD8+ T cells from PBMCs. The receptors derive from a man aged 18 to 29 in good health. Some clones in this sample may be carry-over from other donors' samples. The CDR3 runs from the conserved cysteine through the conserved F or W. A D gene is named only where the DNA matches it firmly.

J,length,D,V,DNA,CDR3
TRBJ2-2,15,TRBD2,TRBV6-5,TGTGCCAGCAGCCAGACTAGCACGGGTTCCGGGGAGCTGTTTTTT,CASSQTSTGSGELFF
TRBJ1-5,15,TRBD1,TRBV27,TGTGCCAGTGGACAGGGGGCCCTTCGCAATCAGCCCCAGCATTTT,CASGQGALRNQPQHF
TRBJ2-5,16,TRBD2,TRBV9,TGTGCCAGCAGCGTTCCGGGACTAGCGGGAGTGGAGACCCAGTACTTC,CASSVPGLAGVETQYF
TRBJ1-1,15,.,TRBV5-1,TGCGCCAGCAGCCCCACGGGCTCTCGGAACACTGAAGCTTTCTTT,CASSPTGSRNTEAFF
TRBJ2-3,12,.,TRBV14,TGTGCCAGCAGCCAAACTTGGGATACGCAGTATTTT,CASSQTWDTQYF
TRBJ1-1,14,.,TRBV7-3,TGTGCCAGCAGCTTAAAAGGGGGGTACACTGAAGCTTTCTTT,CASSLKGGYTEAFF
TRBJ2-7,12,.,TRBV5-6,TGTGCCAGCAGCTTGGAGGGATTGAAGCAGTACTTC,CASSLEGLKQYF
TRBJ2-7,13,TRBD2,TRBV6-5,TGTGCCAGCAGTTACGGGGGAGGGGACGAGCAGTACTTC,CASSYGGGDEQYF
TRBJ1-5,13,.,TRBV11-2,TGTGCCAGCAGCTTGTGGGAGAATCAGCCCCAGCATTTT,CASSLWENQPQHF
TRBJ2-7,13,.,TRBV6-6,TGTGCCAGCAGTTACCAGGAAACCTACGAGCAGTACTTC,CASSYQETYEQYF
TRBJ2-7,14,.,TRBV4-1,TGCGCCAGCAGCCAAACAGAGAGCTCCTACGAGCAGTACTTC,CASSQTESSYEQYF
TRBJ2-1,14,.,TRBV15,TGTGCCACCAGCAGAGACAGGGAAAACAATGAGCAGTTCTTC,CATSRDRENNEQFF